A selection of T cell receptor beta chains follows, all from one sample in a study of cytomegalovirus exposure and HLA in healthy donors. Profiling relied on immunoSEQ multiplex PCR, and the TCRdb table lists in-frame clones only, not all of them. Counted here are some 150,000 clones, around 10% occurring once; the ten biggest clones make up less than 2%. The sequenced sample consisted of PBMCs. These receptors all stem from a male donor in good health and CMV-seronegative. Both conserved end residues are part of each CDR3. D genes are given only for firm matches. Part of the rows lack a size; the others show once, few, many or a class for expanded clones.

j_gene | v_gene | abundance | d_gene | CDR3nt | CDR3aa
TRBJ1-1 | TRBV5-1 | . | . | TGCGCCAGCAGCTTGTTAGGGGGGAACACTGAAGCTTTCTTT | CASSLLGGNTEAFF
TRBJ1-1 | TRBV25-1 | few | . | TGTGCCAGCAGTGAGTCCCCTTGGGGCCACACTGAAGCTTTCTTT | CASSESPWGHTEAFF
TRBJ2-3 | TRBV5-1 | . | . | TGCGCCAGCAGCCTGGGGGACTGGATAGATACGCAGTATTTT | CASSLGDWIDTQYF
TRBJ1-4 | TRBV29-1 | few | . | TGCAGCGTTTTCGGGGAAAAACTGTTTTTT | CSVFGEKLFF
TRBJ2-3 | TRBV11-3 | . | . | TGTGCCAGCAGCTTCAGGGAGGGCACAGATACGCAGTATTTT | CASSFREGTDTQYF
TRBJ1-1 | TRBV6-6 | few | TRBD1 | TGTGCCAGCAGTCGGCGACAACAGGGGGGCACTGAAGCTTTCTTT | CASSRRQQGGTEAFF
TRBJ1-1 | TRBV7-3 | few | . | TGTGCCAGCAGCCCAAAAACAGGGAACACTGAAGCTTTCTTT | CASSPKTGNTEAFF
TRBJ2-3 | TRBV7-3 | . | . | TGTGCCAGCAGCGCTTCAGGGGATACGCAGTATTTT | CASSASGDTQYF
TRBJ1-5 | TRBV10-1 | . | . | TGCGCCAGCAGCGGCAGGGGCGGGGGTCAGCCCCAGCATTTT | CASSGRGGGQPQHF
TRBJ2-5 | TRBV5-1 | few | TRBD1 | TGCGCCAGCAGCTCGACAGGGGCAGAGACCCAGTACTTC | CASSSTGAETQYF
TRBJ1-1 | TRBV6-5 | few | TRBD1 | TGTGCCAGCAGTTTAACCGGGACAGGGATAGAAGCTTTCTTT | CASSLTGTGIEAFF
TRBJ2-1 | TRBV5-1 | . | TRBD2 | TGCGCCAGCAGCCTGGGACTAGCGGGAGAAGGGGAGCAGTTCTTC | CASSLGLAGEGEQFF
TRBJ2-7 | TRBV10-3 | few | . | TGTGCCATCAGCCCCGGTGGGGGACTGCTGAACAAGCAGTACTTC | CAISPGGGLLNKQYF
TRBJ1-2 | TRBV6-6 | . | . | TGTGCCAGCAGTCCCCGGGACAAGGATTCAGGCTACACCTTC | CASSPRDKDSGYTF
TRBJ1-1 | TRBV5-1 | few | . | TGCGCCAGCAGCTTGGCCGGGAACACTGAAGCTTTCTTT | CASSLAGNTEAFF
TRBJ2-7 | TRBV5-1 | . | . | TGCGCCAGCAGCATTCGAGGGTCCTACGAGCAGTACTTC | CASSIRGSYEQYF
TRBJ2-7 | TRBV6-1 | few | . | TGTGCCAGCCGGAAAGAACGGACACCCTCCTACGAGCAGTACTTC | CASRKERTPSYEQYF